This is a list of T cell receptor beta chains from one sample in a study of T-cell reconstitution after alpha-beta-depleted transplantation in children. TCRdb redid the calling of the PCR reads with MiXCR, one entry per CDR3 protein. In the table there are 90,000 to 130,000 distinct CDR3 sequences, about a tenth of which are singletons. The source material was PBMCs from the stem cell graft donor, sampled from the stem cell graft. Every receptor here comes from a human donor who donated a stem cell graft to a child with acute lymphoblastic leukemia. CDR3s include the opening cysteine and the closing phenylalanine or tryptophan. A D gene is named only where the DNA matches it firmly. Size is stated for part of the rows, as once, few or many counts, or as a class when the clone is expanded.

j_call clone_size v_call d_call cdr3_aa cdr3_nt
TRBJ1-2 - TRBV12-5 - CASGLRSGAGYTF TGTGCTAGTGGTTTAAGATCAGGGGCTGGCTACACCTTC
TRBJ2-2 many TRBV6-1 - CASRQRDLNTGELFF TGTGCCAGCCGCCAGAGGGACTTGAACACCGGGGAGCTGTTTTTT
TRBJ2-7 - TRBV20-1 - CSALQVVSYEQYF TGCAGTGCTCTGCAGGTGGTAAGCTACGAGCAGTACTTC
TRBJ2-2 - TRBV7-2 TRBD1 CASSSRQGKGTGELFF TGTGCCAGCAGCTCCCGACAGGGGAAGGGCACCGGGGAGCTGTTTTTT
TRBJ1-1 many TRBV6-5 - CASRLGGGNTEAFF TGTGCCAGCAGGCTGGGCGGGGGTAACACTGAAGCTTTCTTT
TRBJ1-1 many TRBV20-1 TRBD1 CSAIPGRGLTEAFF TGCAGTGCTATACCCGGGAGGGGGCTCACTGAAGCTTTCTTT
TRBJ2-3 many TRBV10-3 - CAISEGEWGNTQYF TGTGCCATCAGTGAAGGCGAATGGGGAAATACGCAGTATTTT
TRBJ1-6 many TRBV9 TRBD1 CASSPRQGNNSPLHF TGTGCCAGCAGCCCTCGACAGGGGAATAATTCACCCCTCCACTTT
TRBJ2-2 few TRBV6-2/TRBV6-3 - CASRKLDFIRNTGELFF TGTGCCAGCAGGAAGTTGGACTTCATAAGGAACACCGGGGAGCTGTTTTTT
TRBJ1-2 many TRBV3-1 - CASSQVNVGDGYTF TGTGCCAGCAGCCAAGTAAACGTGGGGGATGGCTACACCTTC
TRBJ2-6 many TRBV6-2/TRBV6-3 TRBD1 CASSYRDRGGVGANVLTF TGTGCCAGCAGCTACCGGGACAGGGGAGGAGTAGGGGCCAACGTCCTGACTTTC
TRBJ2-6 few TRBV7-2 - CASSSPRGGANVLTF TGTGCCAGCAGCTCTCCCCGAGGTGGGGCCAACGTCCTGACTTTC
TRBJ2-1 many TRBV12-3/TRBV12-4 TRBD2 CASSLRDYRWNEQFF TGTGCCAGCAGTTTAAGGGACTACCGTTGGAATGAGCAGTTCTTC
TRBJ2-2 many TRBV4-3 - CASSRKTENTGELFF TGCGCCAGCAGCCGCAAGACAGAGAACACCGGGGAGCTGTTTTTT
TRBJ1-1 many TRBV3-1 - CASSSLEGSTEAFF TGTGCCAGCAGCTCCCTAGAGGGGAGCACTGAAGCTTTCTTT
TRBJ2-7 many TRBV25-1 - CASSESGGNEQYF TGTGCCAGCAGTGAATCCGGGGGTAACGAGCAGTACTTC
TRBJ2-7 many TRBV27 TRBD1 CASSIGTGRAYEQYF TGTGCCAGCAGCATTGGGACAGGGAGGGCCTACGAGCAGTACTTC
TRBJ2-7 many TRBV20-1 - CSVPGSRNNEQYF TGCAGTGTCCCAGGGTCACGAAATAACGAGCAGTACTTC
TRBJ2-1 - TRBV11-1 TRBD1 CARGPALPLDRSYNEQFF TGTGCCAGGGGCCCCGCGCTCCCATTGGACAGGTCCTACAATGAGCAGTTCTTC
TRBJ2-5 many TRBV20-1 - CSARAVTKETQYF TGCAGTGCTAGGGCAGTCACGAAAGAGACCCAGTACTTC
TRBJ2-7 many TRBV28 TRBD1 CASSRWGTGAYEQYF TGTGCCAGCAGTCGATGGGGGACAGGGGCGTACGAGCAGTACTTC
TRBJ1-6 many TRBV10-3 TRBD1 CAITRGGANSPLHF TGTGCCATCACCAGGGGGGGGGCTAATTCACCCCTCCACTTT
TRBJ1-3 - TRBV29-1 TRBD1 CSAWDRVSGNTIYF TGCAGCGCCTGGGACAGGGTCTCTGGAAACACCATATATTTT
TRBJ2-7 many TRBV12-3/TRBV12-4 - CASSFGSEQYF TGTGCCAGCAGTTTCGGTTCCGAGCAGTACTTC
TRBJ1-2 few TRBV20-1 - CSAQGGARGHGYTF TGCAGTGCTCAAGGGGGGGCGCGGGGGCATGGCTACACCTTC
TRBJ2-3 few TRBV15 TRBD2 CATSSNRGGTDTQYF TGTGCCACCAGCAGTAATCGGGGGGGCACAGATACGCAGTATTTT
TRBJ2-3 many TRBV7-2 TRBD1 CASSAWDRGTDTQYF TGTGCCAGCAGCGCTTGGGACAGGGGCACAGATACGCAGTATTTT
TRBJ2-3 many TRBV12-3/TRBV12-4 TRBD1 CASSPGTVTGDTQYF TGTGCCAGCAGTCCCGGGACAGTAACGGGAGATACGCAGTATTTT
TRBJ1-5 few TRBV30 - CAWSTGNQPQHF TGTGCCTGGAGTACGGGCAATCAGCCCCAGCATTTT
TRBJ2-3 many TRBV5-1 TRBD1 CASSLEGADTDTQYF TGCGCCAGCAGCTTGGAGGGGGCAGACACAGATACGCAGTATTTT